Following are 19 T cell receptor delta chains from one sample sequenced in a study of γδ T cells in repeated Plasmodium falciparum infection. Flow sorting of PBMC yielded separate Vgamma9/Vdelta2+ and Vdelta2-negative gammadelta T cell populations for bulk repertoire analysis. TCRdb processed the multiplex PCR reads again with the CATT caller. The sample comprises some 100,000 delta-chain clones, 1.4% of which are singletons, and 9% rests with the top ten. The sequenced material came from gamma-delta T cells from blood. These receptor sequences come from a pool of human donors (malaria-infected and uninfected, not separated).

This clone was observed a few times. For this DNA, TCRdb reports the protein of a much larger clone, which diverges at residue 12, most likely from a read error; the protein presented here is translated directly from the DNA. The chain carries TRDV1 and TRDJ1; D is possibly TRDD2 or TRDD3 (8 bases each). TCRdb is silent on the J gene; assignment here came from matching the DNA to germline. The CDR3 has 25 residues. V lost 2 bases and J 5 bases, leaving 45 bases between the germline ends. Germline V gene data show CDR1 as TSWWSYY and CDR2 as QGS. CDR3 coding DNA: TGTGCTCTTGGGGAATCAAATAGCTTCCTACGGCCTCTAGTACTGGGGGCTAGGAATGGGGATAAACTCATCTTT. Amino acids: CALGESNSFLRPLVLGARNGDKLIF.

This clone appeared many times. With a far larger clone one base away, a read error is the likely cause. The sample has other DNA sequences that encode this CDR3 too. V gene TRDV2 combines with J gene TRDJ1, with 10 nucleotides matching TRDD3. Matching the DNA to germline supplied the J gene, which TCRdb does not give. V gave up 0 bases and J gave up 1 base; unmatched junction bases: 31. CDR1 and CDR2 from the germline V gene are GEAIGNYY and EKD. There are 25 residues in the CDR3. CDR3 nucleotide sequence: TGTGCCTGTGACACCGTCGGTCTGGGGGGATACGCGGCGAACCGCGTGTCCGAGACCACCGATAAACTCATCTTT. It specifies CACDTVGLGGYAANRVSETTDKLIF.

Notes on this clone: TCRdb assigns this DNA the protein of a much larger clone, which departs from its translation at residue 3; this likely reflects a read error, and the protein shown comes from translating the DNA. The identical CDR3 is also encoded by other nucleotide sequences in the sample. The chain recombines TRDV2 with TRDJ1; D possibly corresponds to TRDD3 (6 bases). The J gene, absent from TCRdb, was called here by matching the DNA to germline. Germline CDR1 is GEAIGNYY and CDR2 is EKD. This CDR3 spans 16 amino acids. Here the CDR3 reads CARDTVGGEYTDKLIF. CDR3 DNA: TGTGCCCGTGACACCGTGGGGGGCGAATACACCGATAAACTCATCTTT.

This sequence joins TRDV1 and TRDJ1, with 11 nucleotides matching TRDD3. Since TCRdb gives no J gene, matching the DNA to germline was used here to assign it. The CDR3 sequence is 22 residues long. Germline-derived CDR1 and CDR2 are TSWWSYY and QGS. Trimming took 3 bases from V and 4 from J; bases not matched to a gene: 25. The CDR3 sequence is CALGDFSFRSWGIQGANDKLIF. For the CDR3, the DNA is TGTGCTCTTGGGGACTTCTCCTTCCGGAGCTGGGGGATACAGGGGGCTAACGATAAACTCATCTTT.

This clone occurred a few times. TCRdb's entry gives the protein of a much larger clone, which mismatches this DNA's translation at residue 4, likely from a read error; the protein reported here is translated from the DNA. V and J are TRDV2 and TRDJ1; 9 bases are a match to TRDD3. Here the J gene came from matching the DNA to germline, since TCRdb omits it. This CDR3 has 16 residues. Germline V CDR1 and CDR2: GEAIGNYY, EKD. The CDR3 sequence is CACGTGAAGGLGELIF. The CDR3 DNA reads as TGTGCCTGTGGCACCGGTGCAGCTGGGGGATTAGGCGAACTCATCTTT.

This clone appeared a few times. The protein that TCRdb holds for this DNA derives from a much larger clone and differs from the translated DNA at residue 11, which likely indicates a read error; the protein shown here is translated from the DNA. V usage is TRDV1 and J usage is TRDJ1, with D maybe TRDD3 (5 bases). TCRdb does not report a J gene; here it was assigned by matching the DNA to germline references. This CDR3 spans 14 amino acids. CDR1 is TSWWSYY and CDR2 is QGS in the germline V gene. CDR3 bases: TGTGCTCTTGGGAAAAGGGGGTACACCGATAGACTCATCTTT. Its translation is CALGKRGYTDRLIF.

Remarks on this clone: This likely came from a read error, as a far larger clone is one base away. At the DNA level, this CDR3 is encoded by other sequences in the same sample as well. The V gene is TRDV1, the J gene TRDJ1; 12 bases map to TRDD3. CDR1 and CDR2 from the germline V gene are TSWWSYY and QGS. This CDR3 is 23 amino acids long. J lost 3 bases, V lost 3 bases, and 26 bases had no gene match. The CDR3 region is CALGEPAKSRMNWGIPYADKLIF. In nucleotides, the CDR3 is TGTGCTCTTGGGGAGCCGGCCAAGAGCAGAATGAACTGGGGGATACCGTACGCCGATAAACTCATCTTT.

This clone was seen only a few times. Since a far larger clone is one base different, this is likely a read error. The same CDR3 arises from other DNA sequences in this sample as well. The V gene is TRDV1, the J gene TRDJ1; possibly TRDD2 for D (8 bases). No J gene is reported in TCRdb; it was inferred here by comparing the DNA with germline. Germline-derived CDR1 and CDR2 are TSWWSYY and QGS. CDR3 length equals 22 residues. The CDR3 loop is CALGEPGLPRYRGIAYTDKLIF. The CDR3 coding sequence is TGTGCTCTCGGGGAACCTGGCCTTCCTAGGTACAGGGGGATTGCCTACACCGATAAACTCATCTTT.

Note on this clone: A far larger clone is one base from this, pointing to a likely read error. Additional DNA sequences in this sample encode the identical CDR3. The J gene is TRDJ3, the V gene TRDV2; no definite D call. CDR1 and CDR2 (germline): GEAIGNYY, EKD. The CDR3 runs 17 residues. The CDR3 loop is CACDTERVSWDTRQMFF. The CDR3 nucleotides read TGTGCCTGCGACACCGAGAGGGTCTCCTGGGACACCCGACAGATGTTTTTC.

As for this clone: The protein TCRdb lists belongs to a much larger clone and differs from this DNA's translation at residue 3, which points to a read error; the protein shown is made from the DNA. The chain couples TRDV2 to TRDJ1; 11 nucleotides align to TRDD3. Germline assignment: CDR1 GEAIGNYY and CDR2 EKD. The CDR3 runs 20 residues. The CDR3 loop is CAYDTEKVLGDKVYTDKLIF. CDR3 in DNA: TGTGCCTATGACACCGAGAAAGTACTGGGGGATAAGGTGTACACCGATAAACTCATCTTT.

This clone was counted at least ten times. The CDR3 bases are TGTGCTCTTGGGGAACGGGGGATACTGGAGGCTCGGACCGATAAACTCATCTTT. Translation gives CALGERGILEARTDKLIF. V is TRDV1 and J is TRDJ1; 9 bases are a match to TRDD3. TCRdb supplies no J gene; here it was assigned by aligning the nucleotide sequence to germline. The CDR3 covers 18 residues. V dropped 1 base and J dropped 2; count of bases not matched to a gene: 11. CDR1 and CDR2 from the germline V gene are TSWWSYY and QGS.

This clone has ten or more counts. The chain is built from TRDV1 and TRDJ1; 12 nucleotides match TRDD3. The CDR3 has 23 amino acids. The trim removed 1 base at V and 0 bases at J, leaving 21 bases unmatched. Germline V lookup: CDR1 TSWWSYY, CDR2 QGS. The CDR3 DNA is TGTGCTCTTGGGGAACAACGGGACCTACGGGTTTTCTGGGGGATACGCCACACCGATAAACTCATCTTT. This translates into CALGEQRDLRVFWGIRHTDKLIF.

In this sample, this clone turned up a few times. A far larger clone is one nucleotide away, so this likely arose from a read error. Distinct nucleotide sequences in the sample also encode this CDR3. The V call is TRDV3, the J call TRDJ1; D is unresolved. The J gene, left out of TCRdb, was set here by checking the DNA against germline. Germline assignment: CDR1 TVYSNPD and CDR2 GDNSRS (reference sequence). The ends were cut back, 1 base at V and 3 bases at J, with 27 bases in the middle. The CDR3 has 18 residues. CDR3 residues: CAFMDSRSAERRADKLIF. The DNA of the CDR3 is TGTGCCTTTATGGATTCGAGGAGCGCTGAGCGCAGGGCCGATAAACTCATCTTT.

Turning to this clone: A far larger clone lies a single base away; this is likely a read error. Within the sample, other DNA sequences also encode this same CDR3. The chain links TRDV1 to TRDJ1; 8 positions match TRDD3. Per germline, CDR1 TSWWSYY and CDR2 QGS. The CDR3 is 19 residues long. V shed 0 bases and J 2 bases; nucleotides not matched to a gene: 14. The CDR3 DNA follows: TGTGCTCTTGGGGAACTATCCTACCAGGGGGATAGCTATACCGATAAACTCATCTTT. This encodes CALGELSYQGDSYTDKLIF.

Of note for this clone: The TCRdb record carries a much larger clone's protein, which differs from this DNA's translation at residue 5; a read error is the likely cause, and the protein listed here is the DNA translation. The chain employs TRDV1 and TRDJ1; the D gene is possibly TRDD3 (7 bases). V was cut by 3 bases and J by 2 bases, with 31 bases left in between. The CDR3 has 21 amino acids. Germline V CDR1 and CDR2: TSWWSYY, QGS. For the CDR3, the DNA is TGTGCTCTTGGGGATCCCCCGAAGGCCTTCCCGTACTGGGGATATACCGATAAACTCATCTTT. Translated, it gives CALGDPPKAFPYWGYTDKLIF.

Concerning this clone itself: The protein recorded in TCRdb matches a much larger clone and deviates from this DNA's translation at residue 15, suggesting a read error; the protein here is obtained by translating the DNA. CDR3 residues: CACDTAGVLRYTDKFIF. CDR3 nucleotides: TGTGCCTGTGACACCGCCGGGGTTCTCCGGTACACCGATAAATTCATCTTT. The J gene is uncalled and the V gene is TRDV2. The length of the CDR3 is 17 residues. Germline V gene lookup returns CDR1 GEAIGNYY and CDR2 EKD.

This clone was observed a few times. The mismatch at residue 21 between this DNA's translation and the TCRdb protein of a much larger clone likely reflects a read error; the protein shown is translated from the DNA. The V gene call is TRDV1, and the J gene call is absent; the tabulated D call, TRDD2, remains unverified against the DNA. The CDR3 totals 22 residues. The germline V gene encodes CDR1 TSWWSYY and CDR2 QGS. The CDR3 sequence: CALGPQAFLQPLLHHDTDKLTF. CDR3 coding DNA: TGTGCTCTTGGTCCGCAAGCCTTCCTACAACCACTACTTCATCACGACACCGATAAACTCACCTTT.

A note on this clone: TCRdb attributes to this sequence the protein of a much larger clone, which differs from the DNA translation at residue 3; a read error is likely, and the protein displayed is translated from the DNA. V gene TRDV2 combines with J gene TRDJ1, with TRDD3 identical over 8 bases. This CDR3 region has 19 residues. The germline CDR1 and CDR2 sequences are GEAIGNYY and EKD. This chain's CDR3 is CAFDTVGDPPRRRTDKLIF. DNA of the CDR3: TGTGCCTTTGACACCGTGGGGGATCCCCCTCGGAGGAGGACCGATAAACTCATCTTT.

CDR3 DNA: TGTGCTCTTGGGGAACTACTGCCTACGGATCGAGGGATAAACGATAAACTCATCTTT. Translation gives CALGELLPTDRGINDKLIF. The chain recombines TRDV1 with TRDJ1; the D gene is possibly TRDD3 (6 bases). The J gene is absent in TCRdb and was assigned here via DNA matching to germline. The CDR3 consists of 19 residues. V dropped 0 bases and J dropped 4 bases, with 24 bases sitting between them. Germline lookup yields CDR1 TSWWSYY and CDR2 QGS.